Shown below are 21 T cell receptor beta chains from a single sample sequenced in a study of T cells in Graves' hyperthyroidism and ophthalmopathy. Amplification yielded TCR beta CDR3 regions, with RNA transcripts as the source. First-round RT-PCR of the TCR CDR3 relied on the HTBI primer set. One entry per CDR3 protein, called by TCRdb with MiXCR from the multiplex PCR reads. Of a few hundred thousand distinct CDR3 sequences listed, about 15% are singletons. Sequencing input: blood. The receptors were sampled from a woman in her 30s with Graves' hyperthyroidism.

Many counts were recorded for this clonotype. The gene calls are TRBV7-9 and TRBJ2-1; D is undetermined. V lost 4 bases, J lost 7 bases, and 8 bases lay in between. The CDR3 has 12 residues. The V gene's germline CDR1 is SEHNR and CDR2 FQNEAQ (reference sequence). CDR3 bases: TGTGCCAGCAGCTCGGACCCGAATGAGCAGTTCTTC. Its translation: CASSSDPNEQFF.

This clonotype was counted at least ten times. V and J are TRBV20-1 and TRBJ1-1, with D unclear. This CDR3 is 13 amino acids long. CDR1 DFQATT and CDR2 SNEGSKA come from the germline V gene (reference sequence). V lost 5 bases and J lost 0, with 10 bases in between. CDR3 DNA: TGCAGTGCTGCCGGGCCCATGAACACTGAAGCTTTCTTT. Encoded protein: CSAAGPMNTEAFF.

This clonotype was observed a few times. The chain joins TRBV27 to TRBJ2-3; D could derive from TRBD1 or TRBD2 (5 bases each). The CDR3 is 15 amino acids. Germline-derived CDR1 and CDR2 are MNHEY and SMNVEV (reference sequence). V lost 5 bases to trimming and J lost 4 bases, with 16 bases between them. DNA of the CDR3: TGTGCCAGCAGTCCCCTTCGGGGCGGGCCAGATACGCAGTATTTT. Residues: CASSPLRGGPDTQYF.

The rearrangement joins TRBV11-2 to TRBJ2-5; 8 bases align to TRBD2. Unmatched junction bases numbered 6, after V lost 1 base and J lost 5 bases. CDR1 is SGHAT and CDR2 is FQNNGV in the germline V gene. This CDR3 spans 15 amino acids. The CDR3 DNA follows: TGTGCCAGCAGCTTAGTACCGGGGGGGGGGGAGACCCAGTACTTC. This codes for CASSLVPGGGETQYF. Full variable domain (outside the CDR3, taken from reference TRBV11-2 and TRBJ2-5): EAGVAQSPRYKIIEKRQSVAFWCNPISGHATLYWYQQILGQGPKLLIQFQNNGVVDDSQLPKDRFSAERLKGVDSTLKIQPAKLEDSAVYLCASSLVPGGGETQYFGPGTRLLVL.

At least ten counts were recorded for this clonotype. The CDR3 loop is CASSLAFAGSRFLTQHF. In nucleotides, the CDR3 is TGTGCCAGCAGCTTAGCGTTCGCGGGCTCGCGATTTTTAACCCAGCATTTT. This chain joins TRBV7-8 and TRBJ1-5; D remains ambiguous. The CDR3 loop spans 17 amino acids. V was trimmed by 0 bases and J by 11 bases, leaving 23 bases between them. Germline V gene data show CDR1 as SGHVS and CDR2 as FQNEAQ.

The rearrangement joins TRBV30 to TRBJ1-2; 11 nucleotides agree with TRBD1. Germline lookup yields CDR1 GTSNPN and CDR2 SVGIG (reference sequence). This CDR3 comprises 13 residues. V dropped 4 bases and J dropped 4; count of bases not matched to a gene: 2. The CDR3 reads CAWKGQGGYGYTF. CDR3 coding DNA: TGTGCCTGGAAGGGACAGGGGGGCTATGGCTACACCTTC.

The table lists this clonotype with many counts. The rearrangement joins TRBV20-1 to TRBJ2-5; 8 bases match TRBD1. The germline gives CDR1 DFQATT, CDR2 SNEGSKA (reference sequence). The junction had 9 bases not matched to a gene; V was cut back by 4 bases and J by 5 bases. This CDR3 is 14 amino acids long. The CDR3 bases are TGCAGTGCTACCGGACAGGGCTGGGTGGAGACCCAGTACTTC. This gives the protein CSATGQGWVETQYF.

V gene TRBV6-1 combines with J gene TRBJ2-1, with 9 bases lining up with TRBD2. This CDR3 has 14 residues. V lost 6 bases to trimming and J lost 9 bases; unmatched junction nucleotides: 9. Germline CDR1 MNHNS, CDR2 SASEGT. Here the CDR3 DNA reads TGTGCCAGCAGCGGAGCGGGAGCGGGAGGTGAGCAGTTCTTC. Encoded protein: CASSGAGAGGEQFF.

In its sample, this clonotype was seen many times. The genes are TRBV20-1 and TRBJ2-7; no firm D call. The CDR3 sequence is 12 residues long. The V and J ends lost 2 bases and 0 bases respectively, with 5 bases between them. Germline lookup yields CDR1 DFQATT and CDR2 SNEGSKA (reference sequence). CDR3 in amino acids: CSARKSSYEQYF. The CDR3 region has the DNA TGCAGTGCTAGAAAGAGCTCCTACGAGCAGTACTTC.

This clonotype has ten or more counts. The chain links TRBV28 to TRBJ2-7, with TRBD1 as a possible D gene (6 bases). V was clipped by 1 base and J by 1 base, with 14 bases between them. The CDR3 spans 16 residues. Per the germline V gene, CDR1 is MDHEN and CDR2 is SYDVKM. In DNA, the CDR3 is TGTGCCAGCAGTTTATTCCTCGACAGGAATTCCTACGAGCAGTACTTC. It encodes CASSLFLDRNSYEQYF.

At least ten counts were recorded for this clonotype. V is TRBV7-2 and J is TRBJ2-1, with TRBD2 matching 14 bases. Germline V gene data show CDR1 as SGHTA and CDR2 as FQGNSA. This CDR3 has 17 amino acids. Trimming at V came to 7 bases and at J to 3 bases, leaving 8 bases not matched to a gene. The chain's CDR3 is CASTLGGLAGVYNEQFF. For the CDR3, the DNA is TGTGCCAGCACCCTAGGGGGACTAGCGGGAGTCTACAATGAGCAGTTCTTC.

CDR3 in DNA: TGCGCCAGCAGCTTCGGGGGACTAGCGGAGCTTAACACCGGGGAGCTGTTTTTT. Protein product: CASSFGGLAELNTGELFF. J is TRBJ2-2 and V is TRBV5-1, with 11 bases aligning to TRBD2. Germline CDR1 and CDR2: SGHRS and YFSETQ. The junction had 8 bases not matched to a gene; V was cut back by 2 bases and J by 2 bases. This CDR3 has 18 residues. The full variable domain, with the rest looked up from reference TRBV5-1 and TRBJ2-2, is KAGVTQTPRYLIKTRGQQVTLSCSPISGHRSVSWYQQTPGQGLQFLFEYFSETQRNKGNFPGRFSGRQFSNSRSEMNVSTLELGDSALYLCASSFGGLAELNTGELFFGEGSRLTVL.

This clonotype came up many times. V is TRBV5-1 and J is TRBJ2-1, with TRBD1 as a possible D gene (8 bases). Germline lookup yields CDR1 SGHRS and CDR2 YFSETQ. This CDR3 comprises 15 residues. Trimming cost V 0 bases and J 8 bases, with 15 bases left between them. The chain's CDR3 is CASSLAGGQGYEQFF. The CDR3 nucleotides are TGCGCCAGCAGCTTGGCGGGAGGACAGGGTTATGAGCAGTTCTTC. Looking up the rest from reference TRBV5-1 and TRBJ2-1 gives the full variable domain: KAGVTQTPRYLIKTRGQQVTLSCSPISGHRSVSWYQQTPGQGLQFLFEYFSETQRNKGNFPGRFSGRQFSNSRSEMNVSTLELGDSALYLCASSLAGGQGYEQFFGPGTRLTVL.

In its sample, this clonotype was seen many times. The V gene is TRBV20-1, the J gene TRBJ2-7; 10 positions match TRBD2. The CDR3 runs 16 residues. Germline V gene lookup returns CDR1 DFQATT and CDR2 SNEGSKA (reference sequence). J lost 3 bases, V lost 3 bases, and 11 bases had no gene match. DNA of the CDR3: TGCAGTGCTAGCCGCGGGCTAGCGGGAGAGAACTACGAGCAGTACTTC. The encoded protein is CSASRGLAGENYEQYF.

This clonotype appeared many times. The chain carries TRBV7-2 and TRBJ1-4, with unresolved D. The CDR3 totals 15 residues. The germline V and J ends were trimmed by 1 base and 0 bases, with 6 bases remaining between them. Per germline, CDR1 SGHTA and CDR2 FQGNSA. CDR3 DNA sequence: TGTGCCAGCAGCTTAGGTCCTGCAACTAATGAAAAACTGTTTTTT. It codes for CASSLGPATNEKLFF. Complete variable domain (other parts from reference TRBV7-2 and TRBJ1-4): GAGVSQSPSNKVTEKGKDVELRCDPISGHTALYWYRQSLGQGLEFLIYFQGNSAPDKSGLPSDRFSAERTGGSVSTLTIQRTQQEDSAVYLCASSLGPATNEKLFFGSGTQLSVL.

This clonotype has a count of ten or more. The V gene is TRBV29-1, the J gene TRBJ2-3, with 12 bases aligning to TRBD2. CDR3 size: 18 residues. The germline V gene has CDR1 SQVTM and CDR2 ANQGSEA. Trimming cost V 3 bases and J 0 bases; bases outside gene matches: 10. In DNA, the CDR3 is TGCAGCGTTGACCGAGGAGGACTAGCGGGAACTAGCACAGATACGCAGTATTTT. Amino acids: CSVDRGGLAGTSTDTQYF.

This clonotype has ten or more counts. V and J are TRBV30 and TRBJ1-6; 10 bases line up with TRBD1. Trimming cost V 4 bases and J 1 base; bases outside gene matches: 7. This CDR3 contains 17 residues. Germline-derived CDR1 and CDR2 are GTSNPN and SVGIG (reference sequence). The CDR3 loop reads CAWTGQGIYSYNSPLHF. The DNA of the CDR3 is TGTGCCTGGACGGGACAGGGGATTTATTCCTATAATTCACCCCTCCACTTT.

The V gene is TRBV27, the J gene TRBJ2-7; D may be TRBD1 (5 bases). The CDR3 contains 14 residues. Trimming took 2 bases from V and 6 from J, leaving 14 bases between them. The germline V gene encodes CDR1 MNHEY and CDR2 SMNVEV (reference sequence). The CDR3 nucleotides are TGTGCCAGCAGTTTAAGTGTGGCAGGGCGCGAGCAGTACTTC. Protein product: CASSLSVAGREQYF.

A word on this clonotype: A read error is possible here, since a much larger clone lies one base away. The chain recombines TRBV7-2 with TRBJ1-1; D call uncertain. CDR3 size: 14 residues. From germline, CDR1 is SGHTA and CDR2 FQGNSA. V was clipped by 5 bases and J by 2 bases, with 12 bases between them. Here the CDR3 DNA reads TGTGCCAGCAGCGTCGGGGTGGTCAACACTGAAGCTTTCTTT. Translation gives CASSVGVVNTEAFF. Full variable domain (outside the CDR3, taken from reference TRBV7-2 and TRBJ1-1): GAGVSQSPSNKVTEKGKDVELRCDPISGHTALYWYRQSLGQGLEFLIYFQGNSAPDKSGLPSDRFSAERTGGSVSTLTIQRTQQEDSAVYLCASSVGVVNTEAFFGQGTRLTVV.

This clonotype was found many times. This chain links TRBV7-8 with TRBJ2-2; D not certain. The V and J ends lost 4 bases and 6 bases respectively, with 6 bases between them. The CDR3 is 12 residues long. Germline V lookup: CDR1 SGHVS, CDR2 FQNEAQ. CDR3 in amino acids: CASSSRAGELFF. The DNA for the CDR3 is TGTGCCAGCAGCTCCCGTGCCGGGGAGCTGTTTTTT.

This clonotype was observed at least ten times. The V call is TRBV28, the J call TRBJ2-1, with D uncertain. Trimming removed 3 bases from V and 4 bases from J, with 10 bases in between. From germline, CDR1 is MDHEN and CDR2 SYDVKM. This CDR3 is built from 14 residues. CDR3: CASSFLLGYNEQFF. The CDR3 region has the DNA TGTGCCAGCAGTTTCCTTCTCGGGTACAATGAGCAGTTCTTC.